Each of the 3 T cell receptor beta chains below was sequenced from the same sample in a study of T cell changes during pregnancy in multiple sclerosis. Sequenced by immunoSEQ multiplex PCR; TCRdb stores in-frame clones only, minus some. The table includes around 130,000 clones, 90% to 96% detected once. Specimen: peripheral blood, collected after pregnancy. Receptors were obtained from a female donor with multiple sclerosis, enrolled in a pregnancy study.

The chain links TRBV7-6 to TRBJ2-7; 9 bases fit TRBD2. V was pared by 3 bases and J by 1 base, with 7 bases of the junction left unmatched. Germline CDR1 reads SGHVS; CDR2 reads FNYEAQ. The CDR3 consists of 16 residues. The CDR3 loop is CASSFGAGGASYEQYF. CDR3 DNA: TGTGCCAGCAGCTTCGGGGCGGGAGGGGCTTCCTACGAGCAGTACTTC.

The chain uses TRBV2 and TRBJ2-1, with D tentatively TRBD2 (6 bases). The V gene's germline CDR1 is SNHLY and CDR2 FYNNEI. CDR3 size: 15 residues. The germline V and J ends were trimmed by 7 bases and 1 base, with 14 bases remaining between them. The CDR3 protein is CASKSGLGSYNEQFF. CDR3 DNA: TGTGCCAGCAAGTCGGGACTTGGATCCTACAATGAGCAGTTCTTC.

The chain combines TRBV18 with TRBJ2-5; weak D call: TRBD1 (5 bases). The germline gives CDR1 KGHSH, CDR2 LQKENI. V was clipped by 1 base and J by 3 bases, with 6 bases between them. The CDR3 extends over 13 amino acids. CDR3 loop: CASSPLREETQYF. The CDR3 region has the DNA TGTGCCAGCTCACCACTCAGGGAAGAGACCCAGTACTTC.